What follows are 23 T cell receptor beta chains derived from one specimen sequenced in a study of vaccination effects on CD4 cells after COVID-19. Their antigens are not known. Peptide-pool stimulation followed by sequencing identified expanded antigen-specific CD4+ clonotypes in the ViraFEST assay. Following culture for about ten days, CD4+ T cells were isolated. Their SARS-CoV-2 infection, verified by PCR, occurred between March and December 2020. The method was immunoSEQ multiplex PCR; TCRdb's version includes in-frame clones alone and lacks a portion of them. The sample records under 55,000 clones, roughly 70% being singletons. Sequencing was performed on CD4+ T cells from PBMCs cultured with a peptide pool, taken before COVID-19 vaccination. The receptors here all came from a human donor who had a prior SARS-CoV-2 infection.

This clone showed up just once. J is TRBJ1-5 and V is TRBV5-1, with D maybe TRBD1 (5 bases). Germline-derived CDR1 and CDR2 are SGHRS and YFSETQ. V was clipped by 4 bases and J by 3 bases, with 17 bases between them. This CDR3 is 16 amino acids long. CDR3 protein: CASSPSPGRNNQPQHF. CDR3 nucleotides: TGCGCCAGCAGCCCCTCGCCAGGGAGGAACAATCAGCCCCAGCATTTT.

V and J are TRBV4-1 and TRBJ2-2, with 13 bases aligning to TRBD2. This CDR3 has 18 amino acids. With V trimmed by 1 base and J by 5 bases, 7 bases remained unmatched. Germline V gene data show CDR1 as MGHRA and CDR2 as YSYEKL. DNA for the CDR3: TGCGCCAGCAGCCAAGTAGGACTAGCGGGAGCTTTTACCGGGGAGCTGTTTTTT. The encoded protein is CASSQVGLAGAFTGELFF.

The chain links TRBV4-1 to TRBJ2-1; TRBD1 is a possible D gene (7 bases). The CDR3 has 16 residues. CDR1 and CDR2 (germline): MGHRA, YSYEKL. V lost 1 base, J lost 2 bases, and 12 bases lay in between. The CDR3 spells CASSQALRGAYNEQFF. CDR3 DNA: TGCGCCAGCAGCCAAGCACTCAGGGGGGCCTACAATGAGCAGTTCTTC.

The chain combines TRBV4-3 with TRBJ1-1; unclear D gene. V was pared by 1 base and J by 10 bases, with 19 bases between. The germline CDR1 and CDR2 sequences are LGHNA and YSLEER. The CDR3 loop spans 15 amino acids. In nucleotides, the CDR3 is TGCGCCAGCAGCCAAGTGCGGTTCGGGGAGGTAGGAGCTTTCTTT. As protein: CASSQVRFGEVGAFF.

This clone turned up a few times. The rearrangement joins TRBV6-5 to TRBJ1-1, with unresolved D. Germline-derived CDR1 and CDR2 are MNHEY and SVGAGI. Trimming took off 0 bases at V and 7 bases at J, with 18 bases between the two ends. The CDR3 length is 16 residues. The CDR3 bases are TGTGCCAGCAGTTACTCTTTCTCTAAGCACGCCTTTGAAGCTTTCTTT. Its translation is CASSYSFSKHAFEAFF.

This clone was observed once. The gene calls are TRBV7-2 and TRBJ1-2; 7 bases agree with TRBD1. In germline, CDR1 is SGHTA, CDR2 FQGNSA. CDR3 size: 16 residues. Trimming cost V 7 bases and J 6 bases; bases outside gene matches: 17. The CDR3 protein is CASTRNPPRQGDGYTF. The DNA of the CDR3 is TGTGCCAGCACCCGAAACCCCCCTAGACAGGGTGATGGCTACACCTTC.

V gene TRBV11-3 combines with J gene TRBJ1-6, with a possible D match to TRBD1 (5 bases). The CDR3 has 14 residues. Germline V lookup: CDR1 SGHNT, CDR2 YENEEA. Trimming shortened V by 0 bases and J by 8 bases, and 8 bases separated the two germline ends. The CDR3 loop is CASSLEGDDSPLHF. The CDR3 region has the DNA TGTGCCAGCAGCTTAGAGGGGGATGATTCACCCCTCCACTTT.

The chain couples TRBV27 to TRBJ1-1; TRBD1 matches 9 bases. This CDR3 spans 14 amino acids. The germline V gene has CDR1 MNHEY and CDR2 SMNVEV (reference sequence). The trim removed 4 bases at V and 10 bases at J, leaving 10 bases unmatched. The CDR3 region has the DNA TGTGCCAGCAGTTATCAACAGGGGGCTTTTAGAGCTTTCTTT. Its translation is CASSYQQGAFRAFF.

The chain combines TRBV4-1 with TRBJ1-1; D gene ambiguous. The CDR3 extends over 16 amino acids. Germline assignment: CDR1 MGHRA and CDR2 YSYEKL. V lost 1 base and J 1 base, leaving 13 bases between the germline ends. The CDR3 loop reads CASSQGWNRGNTEAFF. The DNA for the CDR3 is TGCGCCAGCAGCCAAGGCTGGAATCGGGGGAACACTGAAGCTTTCTTT.

This clone has only a few counts. This rearrangement joins TRBV15 to TRBJ1-3; perhaps TRBD1 as D (6 bases). The CDR3 has 17 residues. The germline gives CDR1 LNHNV, CDR2 YYDKDF (reference sequence). The germline V and J ends were trimmed by 3 bases and 2 bases, with 17 bases remaining between them. The CDR3 region is CATSRGYQGTAGNTIYF. The CDR3 DNA sequence: TGTGCCACCAGCAGGGGCTATCAGGGGACGGCTGGAAACACCATATATTTT.

The chain carries TRBV27 and TRBJ2-4, with 10 bases fitting TRBD1. Germline-derived CDR1 and CDR2 are MNHEY and SMNVEV (reference sequence). The CDR3 covers 16 residues. Losses at the gene ends were 2 bases for V and 3 bases for J; bases not matched to a gene: 4. CDR3 sequence (DNA): TGTGCCAGCAGTTTACGACAGGGGGCGGGCAAAAACATTCAGTACTTC. It translates to CASSLRQGAGKNIQYF.

The chain joins TRBV2 to TRBJ2-7; 12 positions match TRBD2. In germline, CDR1 is SNHLY, CDR2 FYNNEI. CDR3 length: 14 amino acids. V trimming: 5 bases; J trimming: 5 bases; junction bases outside the gene matches: 4. The CDR3 sequence: CASSQTSGSNEQYF. CDR3 bases: TGTGCCAGCAGTCAGACTAGCGGGAGTAACGAGCAGTACTTC.

J is TRBJ2-1 and V is TRBV5-1, with a weak D call TRBD1 (6 bases). With 4 bases removed from V and 4 bases from J, the gap between germline ends came to 12 bases. CDR1 SGHRS and CDR2 YFSETQ come from the germline V gene. The CDR3 extends over 14 amino acids. The CDR3, as DNA: TGCGCCAGCAGCCTGGGGGCAGGGTACAATGAGCAGTTCTTC. Its protein is CASSLGAGYNEQFF.

V usage is TRBV3-1 (or the pseudogene TRBV3-2) and J usage is TRBJ1-1; D ambiguous. Trimming removed 1 base at V and 5 bases at J, with 17 bases between. The CDR3 has 16 amino acids. Per the germline V gene, CDR1 is LGHDT and CDR2 is YNNKEL (reference sequence). This CDR3 is CASSQGLLGLGTEAFF. In nucleotides, the CDR3 is TGTGCCAGCAGCCAAGGATTGCTAGGGTTGGGAACTGAAGCTTTCTTT.

This clone was counted only a few times. This sequence joins TRBV19 and TRBJ1-6; a weak D match, TRBD1 (5 bases). There are 15 residues in the CDR3. Deletions cut 4 bases from V and 11 bases from J, with 18 bases between. Germline lookup yields CDR1 LNHDA and CDR2 SQIVND (reference sequence). DNA for the CDR3: TGTGCCAGTAGTAACCACGGGGGGGGTCTGGCACCCCTCCACTTT. This gives the protein CASSNHGGGLAPLHF.

V and J are TRBV4-1 and TRBJ2-1; D ambiguous. Trimming took 0 bases from V and 9 from J, leaving 15 bases between them. CDR1 is MGHRA, CDR2 YSYEKL, per germline. The CDR3 covers 15 residues. The CDR3 protein is CASSQEPLALGEQFF. Here the CDR3 DNA reads TGCGCCAGCAGCCAAGAACCCTTGGCGTTGGGTGAGCAGTTCTTC.

This chain uses TRBV10-2 with TRBJ1-3; the D is unclear. The germline V gene has CDR1 WSHSY and CDR2 SAAADI. Trimming shortened V by 0 bases and J by 7 bases, and 7 bases separated the two germline ends. The CDR3 runs 13 residues. Here the CDR3 reads CASSESRGNTIYF. The CDR3 nucleotides are TGCGCCAGCAGTGAGTCTAGAGGCAACACCATATATTTT.

The CDR3 loop reads CASSQDSGHHPNTQYF. The DNA for the CDR3 is TGCGCCAGCAGCCAAGATTCGGGACACCACCCCAATACGCAGTATTTT. The V call is TRBV4-3, the J call TRBJ2-3, with D possibly TRBD1 on 6 matching bases. The CDR3 runs to 16 residues. Germline CDR1 and CDR2: LGHNA and YSLEER. V lost 0 bases, J lost 7 bases, and 17 bases lay in between.

The rearrangement links TRBV6-5 to TRBJ1-1; 8 nucleotides agree with TRBD1. The CDR3 consists of 14 residues. V lost 6 bases to trimming and J lost 1 base; unmatched junction nucleotides: 4. The V gene's germline CDR1 is MNHEY and CDR2 SVGAGI. The CDR3: CASSPGQGNTEAFF. DNA of the CDR3: TGTGCCAGCAGCCCCGGACAGGGGAACACTGAAGCTTTCTTT.

This clone occurred a few times. V is TRBV7-2 and J is TRBJ2-1, with TRBD2 matching 8 bases. CDR1 is SGHTA and CDR2 is FQGNSA in the germline V gene. Unmatched junction bases numbered 10, after V lost 8 bases and J lost 4 bases. The CDR3 length is 15 residues. The CDR3 bases are TGTGCCAGCGGAGAGGACGGGGGGGCTTACAATGAGCAGTTCTTC. This gives the protein CASGEDGGAYNEQFF.

The chain combines TRBV18 with TRBJ1-2; D gene ambiguous. Looked up from germline, CDR1 is KGHSH and CDR2 is LQKENI. The CDR3 runs to 14 residues. The V end lost 3 bases, the J end lost 3 bases, and 11 bases lay between the germline ends. The CDR3 sequence is CASSPPGWYYGYTF. DNA for the CDR3: TGTGCCAGCTCACCCCCGGGGTGGTACTATGGCTACACCTTC.

The chain uses TRBV4-1 and TRBJ1-6; D is possibly TRBD1 (5 bases). Germline-derived CDR1 and CDR2 are MGHRA and YSYEKL. The CDR3 contains 16 residues. V dropped 2 bases and J dropped 4 bases, with 12 bases sitting between them. The CDR3 nucleotides read TGCGCCAGCAGCCAAAGCCGGGACGGATATAATTCACCCCTCCACTTT. It encodes CASSQSRDGYNSPLHF.

The genes are TRBV2 and TRBJ1-2; TRBD1 aligns across 7 bases. Trimming took 1 base from V and 3 from J; bases not matched to a gene: 5. The CDR3 runs 15 residues. Germline V CDR1 and CDR2: SNHLY, FYNNEI. The CDR3 spells CASSEESQGDYGYTF. For the CDR3, the DNA is TGTGCCAGCAGTGAAGAGTCTCAGGGGGACTATGGCTACACCTTC.